This entry lists 21 T cell receptor beta chains sequenced from one sample in a study of Graves' ophthalmopathy and Graves' hyperthyroidism. The study amplified TCR beta CDR3 regions using RNA transcripts. RT-PCR with HTBI primers came first, then second-round multiplex PCR. TCRdb itself ran the multiplex PCR reads through MiXCR, one entry per CDR3 protein. Found here are hundreds of thousands of distinct CDR3 sequences, just over 40% of them singletons; the top ten hold about 3.3%. The material sequenced was peripheral blood. These receptors were taken from an adult man with Graves' ophthalmopathy.

The CDR3 here is CSVRGDGYNEQFF. CDR3 DNA sequence: TGCAGCGTTCGTGGAGACGGCTACAATGAGCAGTTCTTC. The chain links TRBV29-1 to TRBJ2-1; D gene unclear. Between the trimmed V and J ends, which lost 5 bases and 3 bases, there was a span of 11 bases. The V gene's germline CDR1 is SQVTM and CDR2 ANQGSEA. This CDR3 comprises 13 residues.

The count of this clonotype is one. The rearrangement links TRBV10-2 to TRBJ2-7; no clear D. This CDR3 comprises 14 residues. Germline values: CDR1 WSHSY, CDR2 SAAADI. Trimming shortened V by 6 bases and J by 5 bases, and 17 bases separated the two germline ends. CDR3 coding DNA: TGCGCCAGCAGACAAACGACACGCATCCACGAGCAGTACTTC. This sequence encodes CASRQTTRIHEQYF.

This chain uses TRBV12-3 or TRBV12-4 with TRBJ1-1; the D gene is possibly TRBD1 (5 bases). The CDR3 contains 17 residues. Trimming removed 1 base at V and 4 bases at J, with 19 bases between. DNA for the CDR3: TGTGCCAGCAGTTTAGACGGGGGGGGGAATCAAGGCACTGAAGCTTTCTTT. Its protein product is CASSLDGGGNQGTEAFF.

This chain links TRBV5-6 with TRBJ2-7; 8 bases match TRBD2. CDR1 SGHDT and CDR2 YYEEEE come from the germline V gene. After removal of 0 bases from V and 5 bases from J, the junction contained 4 bases not matched to a gene. This CDR3 has 14 residues. CDR3 DNA sequence: TGTGCCAGCAGCTTGGTCGGGGGGGCCCACGAGCAGTACTTC. This translates into CASSLVGGAHEQYF.

This clonotype was counted ten times or more. The rearrangement links TRBV2 to TRBJ1-5; possibly TRBD1 for D (5 bases). V was pared by 4 bases and J by 2 bases, with 12 bases between. Looked up from germline, CDR1 is SNHLY and CDR2 is FYNNEI. CDR3 length equals 15 residues. The CDR3 coding sequence is TGTGCCAGCAGTGTTGGGGGGGTTGGCAATCAGCCCCAGCATTTT. This sequence encodes CASSVGGVGNQPQHF.

The chain is built from TRBV12-3 or TRBV12-4 and TRBJ1-6; the match to TRBD1 covers 8 bases. With 5 bases clipped from V and 17 bases from J, the junction kept 8 bases outside the gene matches. The CDR3 loop spans 12 amino acids. CDR3 amino acids: CASSDPGTGIHF. The CDR3 nucleotides read TGTGCCAGCAGTGACCCCGGGACAGGCATCCACTTT.

This clonotype was recorded a few times. The chain couples TRBV5-1 to TRBJ2-2; D call uncertain. The CDR3 runs 14 residues. Trimming took off 3 bases at V and 5 bases at J, with 11 bases between the two ends. Germline CDR1 is SGHRS and CDR2 is YFSETQ. In DNA, the CDR3 is TGCGCCAGCAGCTCCCTGGCCCTTACCGGGGAGCTGTTTTTT. Translated, it gives CASSSLALTGELFF.

This clonotype was seen only a few times. The chain uses TRBV11-1 and TRBJ1-4, with unresolved D. This CDR3 has 13 residues. V lost 5 bases, J lost 5 bases, and 9 bases lay in between. Germline loops: CDR1 SGHAT, CDR2 FQDESV (reference sequence). The CDR3 reads CASSKGVNEKLFF. DNA of the CDR3: TGTGCCAGCAGCAAGGGTGTAAATGAAAAACTGTTTTTT.

Ten or more counts support this clonotype. The chain recombines TRBV7-9 with TRBJ2-7; D unclear. CDR1 and CDR2 (germline): SEHNR, FQNEAQ (reference sequence). The CDR3 runs to 12 residues. V was clipped by 6 bases and J by 3 bases, with 9 bases between them. As DNA, the CDR3 is TGTGCCAGCAGTCCGACCCTCTACGAGCAGTACTTC. Residues: CASSPTLYEQYF.

This clonotype occurred a few times. The V and J genes are TRBV4-1 and TRBJ1-2, with 7 bases lining up with TRBD1. V dropped 6 bases and J dropped 2; count of bases not matched to a gene: 9. The CDR3 consists of 15 residues. Germline V lookup: CDR1 MGHRA, CDR2 YSYEKL. The DNA for the CDR3 is TGCGCCAGCAGGAGTCCGGGACAGTCAAACTATGGCTACACCTTC. Its protein is CASRSPGQSNYGYTF.

As to this clonotype: Being one base from a much bigger clone, this may be a read error. The chain is built from TRBV7-9 and TRBJ1-2; TRBD1 is a possible D gene (5 bases). CDR1 and CDR2 from the germline V gene are SEHNR and FQNEAQ (reference sequence). This CDR3 is built from 12 residues. CDR3 in amino acids: CSWRTPNYGYTF. Here the CDR3 DNA reads TGTTCCTGGAGGACACCTAACTATGGCTACACCTTC.

V usage is TRBV2 and J usage is TRBJ1-5; D is uncertain. V lost 4 bases, J lost 6 bases, and 10 bases lay in between. The CDR3 consists of 13 residues. Germline V gives CDR1 SNHLY, CDR2 FYNNEI. CDR3 protein: CASSGGSGQPQHF. CDR3 nucleotides: TGTGCCAGCAGTGGCGGGAGTGGTCAGCCCCAGCATTTT.

The table lists this clonotype with a few counts. This chain uses TRBV27 with TRBJ1-5; D is uncertain. Germline V lookup: CDR1 MNHEY, CDR2 SMNVEV (reference sequence). V was pared by 5 bases and J by 0 bases, with 14 bases between. This CDR3 is built from 16 residues. The CDR3 protein is CASSPRHGDSNQPQHF. CDR3 DNA: TGTGCCAGCAGTCCTCGACACGGCGATAGCAATCAGCCCCAGCATTTT.

V and J are TRBV11-3 and TRBJ2-3, with 9 bases identical to TRBD2. The germline CDR1 and CDR2 sequences are SGHNT and YENEEA. The CDR3 is 15 amino acids. The junction had 2 bases not matched to a gene; V was cut back by 2 bases and J by 2 bases. The CDR3 spells CASSLRGRDTDTQYF. CDR3 nucleotides: TGTGCCAGCAGCTTACGCGGGAGGGACACAGATACGCAGTATTTT.

Points on this clonotype: It is likely a read error, because the conserved phenylalanine at the end of the CDR3 is missing. Because the CDR3's place on the DNA is in doubt, the DNA is left out and the CDR3 is given as listed by TCRdb. V and J are TRBV7-9 and TRBJ2-7; the D call of TRBD1 is as the table states it, not checked on the DNA. Germline V gives CDR1 SEHNR, CDR2 FQNEAQ (reference sequence). The CDR3 length is 12 residues, termini included. CDR3 sequence reads: CASSTRQVPSSL.

In its sample, this clonotype was seen many times. The rearrangement uses TRBV7-6 and TRBJ2-5; no clear D. V lost 5 bases to trimming and J lost 1 base, with 17 bases between them. The CDR3 totals 16 residues. Per the germline V gene, CDR1 is SGHVS and CDR2 is FNYEAQ. CDR3 region: CASSAFVGLIQETQYF. The CDR3 bases are TGTGCCAGCAGCGCCTTCGTCGGGCTCATCCAAGAGACCCAGTACTTC.

In the case of this clonotype: Its ends do not fully match the called genes, so a read error is possible. The DNA of the CDR3 is TGCAGCGTTTTGCCCACAGATACGCGGTATTTT. This encodes CSVLPTDTRYF. The rearrangement links TRBV29-1 to TRBJ2-3; no clear D. From germline, CDR1 is SQVTM and CDR2 ANQGSEA. The CDR3 extends over 11 amino acids.

This clonotype was counted at least ten times. This chain links TRBV29-1 with TRBJ2-7; 8 bases agree with TRBD2. The CDR3 is 14 residues long. Trimming took 5 bases from V and 5 from J; bases not matched to a gene: 11. In germline, CDR1 is SQVTM, CDR2 ANQGSEA. CDR3: CSVRPRLAPNEQYF. The CDR3 DNA is TGCAGCGTTCGCCCAAGACTAGCGCCCAACGAGCAGTACTTC.

This clonotype was counted many times. The chain uses TRBV5-1 and TRBJ2-5, with D possibly being TRBD2 (6 bases). From germline, CDR1 is SGHRS and CDR2 YFSETQ. The V gene lost 4 bases and the J gene lost 5 bases, with 21 bases spanning the gap. The CDR3 sequence is 16 residues long. The CDR3 DNA is TGCGCCAGCAGCGGAGGCTCTAGCGTACCCCGGGAGACCCAGTACTTC. Translated, it gives CASSGGSSVPRETQYF.

This chain links TRBV2 with TRBJ1-6; 7 bases align to TRBD1. The CDR3 totals 17 residues. Trimming at V came to 7 bases and at J to 0 bases, leaving 9 bases not matched to a gene. Germline V gene data show CDR1 as SNHLY and CDR2 as FYNNEI. The CDR3 nucleotides read TGTGCCAGCACCCGGGACAGCCTGAGCTCCTATAATTCACCCCTCCACTTT. This translates into CASTRDSLSSYNSPLHF.

The V call is TRBV10-3, the J call TRBJ1-5, with D unclear. V was pared by 1 base and J by 7 bases, with 11 bases between. In germline, CDR1 is ENHRY, CDR2 SYGVKD. The CDR3 runs to 14 residues. CDR3 in DNA: TGTGCCATCAGTGAGTGGGAGGACGAGCAGCCCCAGCATTTT. This sequence encodes CAISEWEDEQPQHF.